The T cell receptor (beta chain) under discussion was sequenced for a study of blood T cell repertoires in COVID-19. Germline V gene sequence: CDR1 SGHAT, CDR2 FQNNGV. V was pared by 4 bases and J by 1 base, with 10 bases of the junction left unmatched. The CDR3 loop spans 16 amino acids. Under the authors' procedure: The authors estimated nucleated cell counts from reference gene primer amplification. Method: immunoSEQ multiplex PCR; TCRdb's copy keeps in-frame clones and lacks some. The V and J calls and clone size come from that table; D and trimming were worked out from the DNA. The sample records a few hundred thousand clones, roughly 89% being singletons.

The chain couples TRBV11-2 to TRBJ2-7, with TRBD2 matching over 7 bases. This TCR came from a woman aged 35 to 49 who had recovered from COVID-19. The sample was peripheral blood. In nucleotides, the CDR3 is TGTGCCAGCAGCTCACACCGCGGGGGACCTTCCTACGAGCAGTACTTC. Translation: CASSSHRGGPSYEQYF.